One sample yielded the 5 T cell receptor beta chains listed below, sequenced in a study of T cells in Graves' hyperthyroidism and ophthalmopathy. Amplification of TCR beta CDR3 regions used RNA as the template. TCR CDR3 regions were first amplified by RT-PCR with HTBI primers. TCRdb independently ran MiXCR on the multiplex PCR reads; one entry per CDR3 protein. The sample holds roughly 560,000 distinct CDR3 sequences, roughly 15% seen once. The sequencing input was blood. These receptor sequences come from a middle-aged woman with Graves' ophthalmopathy.

The V call is TRBV5-1, the J call TRBJ2-7; D is perhaps TRBD2 (7 bases). The germline V gene encodes CDR1 SGHRS and CDR2 YFSETQ. CDR3 length equals 15 residues. Trimming took off 2 bases at V and 2 bases at J, with 14 bases between the two ends. DNA of the CDR3: TGCGCCAGCAGCTTTGGGGGGGCAGGTGCCTACGAGCAGTACTTC. This translates into CASSFGGAGAYEQYF.

The chain employs TRBV6-9 and TRBJ1-5; D may be TRBD1 (6 bases). CDR3 length: 14 residues. Deletions cut 4 bases from V and 8 bases from J, with 15 bases between. Germline values: CDR1 MNHGY, CDR2 SVAAGI. The DNA for the CDR3 is TGTGCCAGCAGTTCGTACAGGGTGGTTAAGCCCCAGCATTTT. Amino acids: CASSSYRVVKPQHF.

This clonotype was counted at least ten times. The CDR3 DNA reads as TGTGCCTGGAGTGTATGGGATGGGGACGTAAATAGCAATCAGCCCCAGCATTTT. It is translated as CAWSVWDGDVNSNQPQHF. The chain joins TRBV30 to TRBJ1-5, with a possible D match to TRBD1 (5 bases). From germline, CDR1 is GTSNPN and CDR2 SVGIG (reference sequence). This CDR3 spans 18 amino acids. V lost 0 bases to trimming and J lost 0 bases, with 18 bases between them.

The chain combines TRBV11-2 with TRBJ2-7; TRBD2 aligns across 7 bases. The CDR3 extends over 14 amino acids. Germline CDR1 and CDR2: SGHAT and FQNNGV. The trim removed 8 bases at V and 4 bases at J, leaving 11 bases unmatched. CDR3 nucleotides: TGTGCCAGCCTCAGGTCAGCGGGAAAGTACGAGCAGTACTTC. It encodes CASLRSAGKYEQYF.

Ten or more counts support this clonotype. The gene calls are TRBV7-2 and TRBJ2-5; no firm D call. Germline V lookup: CDR1 SGHTA, CDR2 FQGNSA. The germline V and J ends were trimmed by 1 base and 4 bases, with 7 bases remaining between them. This CDR3 has 13 amino acids. The CDR3 loop reads CASSLGVGETQYF. The CDR3 DNA reads as TGTGCCAGCAGCTTAGGGGTAGGAGAGACCCAGTACTTC.